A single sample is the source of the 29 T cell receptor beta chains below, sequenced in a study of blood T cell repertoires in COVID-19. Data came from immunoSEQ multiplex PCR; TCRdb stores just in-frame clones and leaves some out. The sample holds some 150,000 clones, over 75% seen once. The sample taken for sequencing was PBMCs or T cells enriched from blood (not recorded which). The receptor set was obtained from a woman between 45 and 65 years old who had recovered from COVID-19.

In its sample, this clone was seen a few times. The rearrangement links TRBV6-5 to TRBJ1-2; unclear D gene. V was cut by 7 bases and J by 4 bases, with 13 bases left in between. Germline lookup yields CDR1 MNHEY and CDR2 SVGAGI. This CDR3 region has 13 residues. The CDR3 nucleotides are TGTGCCAGCACCCCGGGTGAGGGCTATGGCTACACCTTC. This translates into CASTPGEGYGYTF.

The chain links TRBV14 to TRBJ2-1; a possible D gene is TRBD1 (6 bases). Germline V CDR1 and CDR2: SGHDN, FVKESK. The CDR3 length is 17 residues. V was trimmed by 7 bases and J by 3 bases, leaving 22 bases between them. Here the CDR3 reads CASTIGPQGKGYNEQFF. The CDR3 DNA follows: TGTGCCAGCACCATAGGGCCCCAGGGGAAAGGCTACAATGAGCAGTTCTTC.

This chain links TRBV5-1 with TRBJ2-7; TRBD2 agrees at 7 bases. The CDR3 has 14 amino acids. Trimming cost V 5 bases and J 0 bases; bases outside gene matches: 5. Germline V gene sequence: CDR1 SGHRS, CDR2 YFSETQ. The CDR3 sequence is CASRSGTTSYEQYF. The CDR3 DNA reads TGCGCCAGCAGGAGCGGGACTACCTCCTACGAGCAGTACTTC.

The CDR3 DNA follows: TGCGCCCGCCGGGGGCGGGGGGGAAATTACGAGCAGTACTTC. This translates into CARRGRGGNYEQYF. The chain has TRBV5-1 and TRBJ2-7, with 9 bases fitting TRBD2. Germline CDR1 reads SGHRS; CDR2 reads YFSETQ. V lost 10 bases to trimming and J lost 4 bases; unmatched junction nucleotides: 12. The CDR3 is made up of 14 amino acids.

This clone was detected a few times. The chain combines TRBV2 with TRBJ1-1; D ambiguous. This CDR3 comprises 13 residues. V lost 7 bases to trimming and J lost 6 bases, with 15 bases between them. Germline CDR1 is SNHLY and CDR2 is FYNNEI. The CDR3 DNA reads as TGTGCCAGCACGTTCCGGCAGGCCGCTGAAGCTTTCTTT. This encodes CASTFRQAAEAFF. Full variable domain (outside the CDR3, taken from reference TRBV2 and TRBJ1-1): EPEVTQTPSHQVTQMGQEVILRCVPISNHLYFYWYRQILGQKVEFLVSFYNNEISEKSEIFDDQFSVERPDGSNFTLKIRSTKLEDSAMYFCASTFRQAAEAFFGQGTRLTVV.

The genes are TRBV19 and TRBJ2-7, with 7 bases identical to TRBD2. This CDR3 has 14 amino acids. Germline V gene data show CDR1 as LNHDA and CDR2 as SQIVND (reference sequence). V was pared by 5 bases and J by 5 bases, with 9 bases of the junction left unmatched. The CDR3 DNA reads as TGTGCCAGTAGTCCCTCCACTAGCGTCCACGAGCAGTACTTC. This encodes CASSPSTSVHEQYF.

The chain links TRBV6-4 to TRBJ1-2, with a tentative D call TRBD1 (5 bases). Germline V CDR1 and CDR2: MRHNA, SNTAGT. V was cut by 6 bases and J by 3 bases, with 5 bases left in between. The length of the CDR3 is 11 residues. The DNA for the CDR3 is TGTGCCAGCAGAGGGGACTATGGCTACACCTTC. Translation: CASRGDYGYTF.

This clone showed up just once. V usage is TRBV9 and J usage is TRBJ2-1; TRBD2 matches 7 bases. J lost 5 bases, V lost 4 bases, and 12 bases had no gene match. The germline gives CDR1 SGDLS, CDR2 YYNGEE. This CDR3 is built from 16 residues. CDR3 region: CASSPRGESGHNEQFF. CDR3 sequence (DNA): TGTGCCAGCAGCCCCCGGGGGGAAAGCGGACACAATGAGCAGTTCTTC.

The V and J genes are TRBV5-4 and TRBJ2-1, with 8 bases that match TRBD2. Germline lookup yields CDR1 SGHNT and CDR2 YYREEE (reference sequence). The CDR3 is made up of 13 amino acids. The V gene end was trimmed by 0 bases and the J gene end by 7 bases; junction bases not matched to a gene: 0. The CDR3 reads CASSLGLANEQFF. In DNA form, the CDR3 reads TGTGCCAGCAGCTTGGGACTAGCGAATGAGCAGTTCTTC.

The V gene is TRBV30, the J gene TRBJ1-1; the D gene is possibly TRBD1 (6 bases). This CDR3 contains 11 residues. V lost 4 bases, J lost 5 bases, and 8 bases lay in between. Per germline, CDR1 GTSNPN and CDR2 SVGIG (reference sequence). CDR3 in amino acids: CAWKGDTEAFF. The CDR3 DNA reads TGTGCCTGGAAGGGGGATACTGAAGCTTTCTTT.

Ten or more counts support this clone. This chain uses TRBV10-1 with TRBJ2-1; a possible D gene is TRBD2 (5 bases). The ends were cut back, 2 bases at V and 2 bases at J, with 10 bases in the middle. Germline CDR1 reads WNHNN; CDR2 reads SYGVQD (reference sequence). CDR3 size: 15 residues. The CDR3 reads CASSETRLTYNEQFF. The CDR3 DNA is TGCGCCAGCAGTGAGACTAGACTAACCTACAATGAGCAGTTCTTC.

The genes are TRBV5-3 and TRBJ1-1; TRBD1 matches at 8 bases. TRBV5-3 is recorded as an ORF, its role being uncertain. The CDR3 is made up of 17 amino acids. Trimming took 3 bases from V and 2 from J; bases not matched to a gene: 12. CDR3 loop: CARSYEPGTGFNTEAFF. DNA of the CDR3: TGTGCCAGAAGCTACGAACCCGGGACAGGATTTAACACTGAAGCTTTCTTT.

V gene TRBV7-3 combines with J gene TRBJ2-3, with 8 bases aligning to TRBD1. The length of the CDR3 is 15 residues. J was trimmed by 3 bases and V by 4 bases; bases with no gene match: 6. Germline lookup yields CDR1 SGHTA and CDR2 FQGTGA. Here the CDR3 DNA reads TGTGCCAGCAGCTCCCGCCGGACAGGGACAGATACGCAGTATTTT. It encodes CASSSRRTGTDTQYF.

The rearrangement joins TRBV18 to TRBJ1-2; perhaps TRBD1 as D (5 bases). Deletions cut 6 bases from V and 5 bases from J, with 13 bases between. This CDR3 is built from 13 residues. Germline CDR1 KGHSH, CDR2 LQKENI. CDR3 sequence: CASSQGLNYGYTF. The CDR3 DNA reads TGTGCCAGCTCCCAGGGACTGAATTATGGCTACACCTTC.

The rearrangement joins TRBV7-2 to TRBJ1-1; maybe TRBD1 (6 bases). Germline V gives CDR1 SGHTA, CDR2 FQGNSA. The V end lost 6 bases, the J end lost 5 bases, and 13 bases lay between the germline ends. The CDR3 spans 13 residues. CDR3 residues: CASREGVKTEAFF. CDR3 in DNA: TGTGCCAGCAGAGAGGGGGTAAAAACTGAAGCTTTCTTT. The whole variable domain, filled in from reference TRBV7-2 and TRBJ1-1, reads GAGVSQSPSNKVTEKGKDVELRCDPISGHTALYWYRQSLGQGLEFLIYFQGNSAPDKSGLPSDRFSAERTGGSVSTLTIQRTQQEDSAVYLCASREGVKTEAFFGQGTRLTVV.

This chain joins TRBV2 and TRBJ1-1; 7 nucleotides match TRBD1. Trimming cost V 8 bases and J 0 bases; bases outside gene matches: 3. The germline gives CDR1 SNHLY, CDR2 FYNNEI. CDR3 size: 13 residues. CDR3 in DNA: TGTGCCAGCGCAGGGGGATTGAACACTGAAGCTTTCTTT. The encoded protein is CASAGGLNTEAFF.

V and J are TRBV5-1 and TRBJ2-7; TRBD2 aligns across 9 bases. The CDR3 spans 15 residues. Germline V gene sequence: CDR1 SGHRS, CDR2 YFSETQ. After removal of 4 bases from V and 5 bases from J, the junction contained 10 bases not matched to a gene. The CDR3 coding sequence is TGCGCCAGCAGCCGCCTTGTTAGCGGGAGTAACGAGCAGTACTTC. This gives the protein CASSRLVSGSNEQYF.

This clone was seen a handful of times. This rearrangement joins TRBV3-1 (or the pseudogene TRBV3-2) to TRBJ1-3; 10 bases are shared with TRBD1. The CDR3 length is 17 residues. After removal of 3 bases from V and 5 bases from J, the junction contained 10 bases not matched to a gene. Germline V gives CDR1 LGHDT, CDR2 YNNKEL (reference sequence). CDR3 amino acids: CASSHPRQGAQRNTIYF. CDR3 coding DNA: TGTGCCAGCAGCCACCCCCGACAGGGGGCGCAGAGAAACACCATATATTTT.

The CDR3 sequence: CASSRRLSYEQYF. The CDR3 coding sequence is TGCGCCAGCAGCCGGAGACTCTCCTACGAGCAGTACTTC. This rearrangement joins TRBV5-1 to TRBJ2-7; D gene unclear. Germline lookup yields CDR1 SGHRS and CDR2 YFSETQ. Between the trimmed V and J ends, which lost 4 bases and 0 bases, there was a span of 8 bases. This CDR3 comprises 13 residues.

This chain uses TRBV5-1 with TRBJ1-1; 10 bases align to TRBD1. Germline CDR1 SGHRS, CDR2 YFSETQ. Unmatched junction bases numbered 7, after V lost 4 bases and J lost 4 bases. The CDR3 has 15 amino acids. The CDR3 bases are TGCGCCAGCAGCCAAGGACAGGGGGGTAGCACTGAAGCTTTCTTT. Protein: CASSQGQGGSTEAFF. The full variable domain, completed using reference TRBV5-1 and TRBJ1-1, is KAGVTQTPRYLIKTRGQQVTLSCSPISGHRSVSWYQQTPGQGLQFLFEYFSETQRNKGNFPGRFSGRQFSNSRSEMNVSTLELGDSALYLCASSQGQGGSTEAFFGQGTRLTVV.

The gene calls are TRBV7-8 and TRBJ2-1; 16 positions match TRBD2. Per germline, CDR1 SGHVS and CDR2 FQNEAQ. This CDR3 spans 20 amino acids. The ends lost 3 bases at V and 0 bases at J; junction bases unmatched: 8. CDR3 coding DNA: TGTGCCAGCAGCTTTCCCCGGGGACTAGCGGGAGGGACCTCCTACAATGAGCAGTTCTTC. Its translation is CASSFPRGLAGGTSYNEQFF.

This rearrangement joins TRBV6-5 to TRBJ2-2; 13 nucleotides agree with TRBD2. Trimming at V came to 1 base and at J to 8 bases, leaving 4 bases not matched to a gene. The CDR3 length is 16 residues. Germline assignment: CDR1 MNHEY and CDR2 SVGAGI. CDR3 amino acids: CASSYWTSGSSGELFF. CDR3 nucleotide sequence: TGTGCCAGCAGTTACTGGACTAGCGGGAGCTCGGGGGAGCTGTTTTTT.

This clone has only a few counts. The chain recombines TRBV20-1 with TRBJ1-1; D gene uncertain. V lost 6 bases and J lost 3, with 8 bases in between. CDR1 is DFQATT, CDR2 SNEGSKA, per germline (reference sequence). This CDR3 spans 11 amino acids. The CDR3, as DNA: TGCAGTGCCTCTAAGTACACTGAAGCTTTCTTT. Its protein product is CSASKYTEAFF.

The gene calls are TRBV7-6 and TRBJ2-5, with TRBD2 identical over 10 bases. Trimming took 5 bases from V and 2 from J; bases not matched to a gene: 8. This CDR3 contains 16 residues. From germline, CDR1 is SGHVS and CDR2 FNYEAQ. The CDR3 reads CASSKVAGGHQETQYF. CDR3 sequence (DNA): TGTGCCAGCAGCAAAGTAGCGGGGGGCCATCAAGAGACCCAGTACTTC.

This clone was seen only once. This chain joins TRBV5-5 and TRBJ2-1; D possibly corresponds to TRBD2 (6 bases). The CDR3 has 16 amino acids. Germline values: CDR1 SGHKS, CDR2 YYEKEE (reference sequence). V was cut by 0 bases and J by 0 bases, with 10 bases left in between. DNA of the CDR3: TGTGCCAGCAGCTTGGCCGGGAGTAGCTCCTACAATGAGCAGTTCTTC. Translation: CASSLAGSSSYNEQFF.

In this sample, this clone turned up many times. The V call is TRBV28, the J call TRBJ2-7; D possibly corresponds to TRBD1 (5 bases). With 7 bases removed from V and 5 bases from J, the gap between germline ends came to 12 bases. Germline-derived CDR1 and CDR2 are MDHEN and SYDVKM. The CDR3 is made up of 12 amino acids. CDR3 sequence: CASTKQENEQYF. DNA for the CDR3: TGTGCCAGCACTAAACAGGAAAACGAGCAGTACTTC.

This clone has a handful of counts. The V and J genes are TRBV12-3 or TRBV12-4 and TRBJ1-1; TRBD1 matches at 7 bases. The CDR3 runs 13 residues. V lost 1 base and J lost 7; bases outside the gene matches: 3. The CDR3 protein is CASSLGQGVEAFF. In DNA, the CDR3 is TGTGCCAGCAGTTTAGGCCAGGGGGTTGAAGCTTTCTTT.

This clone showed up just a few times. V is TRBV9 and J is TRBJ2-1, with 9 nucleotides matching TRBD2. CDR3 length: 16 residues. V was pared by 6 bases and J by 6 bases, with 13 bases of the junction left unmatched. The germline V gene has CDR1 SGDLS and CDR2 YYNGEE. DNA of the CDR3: TGTGCCAGCACCCCGGGGTCGTTAGCGGGAGTCAATGAGCAGTTCTTC. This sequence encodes CASTPGSLAGVNEQFF.

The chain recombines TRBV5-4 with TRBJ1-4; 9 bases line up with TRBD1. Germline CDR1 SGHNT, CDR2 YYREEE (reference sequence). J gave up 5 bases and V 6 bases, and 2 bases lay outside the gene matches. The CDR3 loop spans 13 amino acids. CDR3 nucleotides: TGTGCCAGCACGGGGACAGGGAATGAAAAACTGTTTTTT. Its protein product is CASTGTGNEKLFF. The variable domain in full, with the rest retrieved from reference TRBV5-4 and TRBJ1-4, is ETGVTQSPTHLIKTRGQQVTLRCSSQSGHNTVSWYQQALGQGPQFIFQYYREEENGRGNFPPRFSGLQFPNYSSELNVNALELDDSALYLCASTGTGNEKLFFGSGTQLSVL.